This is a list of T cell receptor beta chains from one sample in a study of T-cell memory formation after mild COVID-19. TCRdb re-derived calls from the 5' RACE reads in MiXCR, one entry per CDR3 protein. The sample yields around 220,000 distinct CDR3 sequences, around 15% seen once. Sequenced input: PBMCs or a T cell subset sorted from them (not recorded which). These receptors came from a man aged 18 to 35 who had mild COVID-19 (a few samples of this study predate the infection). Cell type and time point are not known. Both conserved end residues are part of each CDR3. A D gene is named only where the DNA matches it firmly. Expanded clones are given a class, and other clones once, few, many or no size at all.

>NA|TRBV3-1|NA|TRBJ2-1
TGTGCCAGCAGCCAAGGCAGTAACAATGAGCAGTTCTTC
CASSQGSNNEQFF
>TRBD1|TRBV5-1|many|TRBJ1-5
TGCGCCAGCAGCCCCGGACAGGGGGGGCAGCCCCAGCATTTT
CASSPGQGGQPQHF
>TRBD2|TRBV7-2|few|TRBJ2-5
TGTGCCAGCAGCCCTAGCGGGGCCCAAGAGACCCAGTACTTC
CASSPSGAQETQYF
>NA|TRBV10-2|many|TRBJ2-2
TGCGCCAGCACCTTCGCAGGGCGGGTCGGGGAGCTGTTTTTT
CASTFAGRVGELFF
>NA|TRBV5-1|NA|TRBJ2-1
TGCGCCAGCAGCTTGGGGGTGGGCACCCACAATGAGCAGTTCTTC
CASSLGVGTHNEQFF
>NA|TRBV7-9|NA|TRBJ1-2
TGTGCCAGCAGCCCGACGGGGGGGCGCCCAGGGAGATATGGCTACACCTTC
CASSPTGGRPGRYGYTF
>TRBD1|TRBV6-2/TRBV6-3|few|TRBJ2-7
TGTGCCAGCAGTTCTTTCCGGACAGGGGCCCCCTACGAGCAGTACTTC
CASSSFRTGAPYEQYF
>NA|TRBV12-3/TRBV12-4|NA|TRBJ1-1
TGTGCCAGCAGTTTAAGACATATAGGTGAAGCTTTCTTT
CASSLRHIGEAFF
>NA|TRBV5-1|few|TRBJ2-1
TGCGCCAGCAGCTTGGAGGCGGGGTACCATGAGCAGTTCTTC
CASSLEAGYHEQFF
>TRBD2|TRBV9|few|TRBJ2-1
TGTGCCAGCGTGAAGGGCGGGGGCTACAATGAGCAGTTCTTC
CASVKGGGYNEQFF
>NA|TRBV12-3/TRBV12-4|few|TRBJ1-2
TGTGCCAGCAGTCCAGCGGCCGGGACACCTTATGGCTACACCTTC
CASSPAAGTPYGYTF